This TCR beta chain emerged from a study of blood T cell repertoires in COVID-19. Original handling: Cell counts per sample came from amplifying reference gene primers. The repertoire was sequenced with immunoSEQ multiplex PCR; TCRdb's copy has only in-frame clones and lacks some. V and J calls and clone size are those listed in that table; D and trimming were worked out from the DNA. The profile shows approximately 67,000 clones, 80% to 90% of them singletons. With 2 bases removed from V and 3 bases from J, the gap between germline ends came to 8 bases. The V gene's germline CDR1 is LNHDA and CDR2 SQIVND (reference sequence). The CDR3 is 13 residues long.

The receptor was derived from a middle-aged man with active COVID-19. The rearrangement joins TRBV19 to TRBJ2-7; a possible D gene is TRBD1 (6 bases). The sequencing sample was made of peripheral blood. CDR3 in amino acids: CASSIRGIYEQYF. CDR3 in DNA: TGTGCCAGTAGTATAAGGGGGATCTACGAGCAGTACTTC.